The clone carrying this T cell receptor beta chain has only one observation. This may be a read error, as it is one base from a much larger clone. From RNA transcripts, TCR beta CDR3 regions were amplified. TCR CDR3 underwent first-round RT-PCR with the HTBI primer set. A single record per CDR3 protein comes from TCRdb applying MiXCR to the multiplex PCR reads. Of 300,000 to 400,000 distinct CDR3 sequences in the sample, about 15% were seen once. This entry comes from a study of T cells in Graves' hyperthyroidism and ophthalmopathy. V dropped 1 base and J dropped 7 bases, with 10 bases sitting between them. The CDR3 extends over 13 amino acids.

The chain is built from TRBV12-3 or TRBV12-4 and TRBJ1-1; D not resolved. The clonotype was recovered from a woman aged 55-69 years with Graves' hyperthyroidism. Sequenced input: blood. The DNA for the CDR3 is TGTGCCAGCAGTTTAGTCGGCCGAAGTGAAGCTTTCTTT. This codes for CASSLVGRSEAFF.